This T cell receptor (beta chain) was obtained from a study of CXCR3-negative and CXCR3-positive naive CD8 T cells. At the level of the study: The dataset comprises some 130 million TRB reads in total, with about 1.5 +/- 0.3 million reads per library.

Comments on this clonotype: Antigen unknown.

Germline CDR1 and CDR2: SEHNR and FQNEAQ (reference sequence). The CDR3 covers 12 residues. UMI labels and 5' RACE were used to prepare the TRB cDNA libraries. Reprocessing the 5' RACE reads, TCRdb reports a single entry for every CDR3 protein and omits DNA. The sample table includes about 98,000 distinct CDR3 sequences. Findings and caveats of the study: TRB CDR3s were more hydrophobic in CXCR3-positive than in CXCR3-negative naive cells.

This chain links TRBV7-9 with TRBJ1-2. Sequencing used naive CXCR3+ CD8+ T cells from blood. Subset denoted: CD45RO-CCR7+CD27+CD95- naive CD8+ T cells expressing CXCR3 (TNR3+). The origin of this receptor is a human donor in good health. Some clones in this sample may be carry-over from other donors' samples. The chain's CDR3 is CASSHGSYGYTF. Full variable domain (outside the CDR3, taken from reference TRBV7-9 and TRBJ1-2): DTGVSQNPRHKITKRGQNVTFRCDPISEHNRLYWYRQTLGQGPEFLTYFQNEAQLEKSRLLSDRFSAERPKGSFSTLEIQRTEQGDSAMYLCASSHGSYGYTFGSGTRLTVV.